The 15 T cell receptor beta chains given below trace back to one sample, sequenced in a study of CD8+ T cells in alopecia areata. Sequencing templates came from extracted RNA that was reverse transcribed into cDNA. Sequenced by immunoSEQ multiplex PCR; TCRdb stores in-frame clones only, minus some. The data contain 89,000 or so clones, roughly half of them singletons. The material sequenced was NKG2D-high CD8+ T cells sorted from blood. These receptors all stem from a human donor with alopecia areata.

V is TRBV5-6 and J is TRBJ2-7; D is unclear. In germline, CDR1 is SGHDT, CDR2 YYEEEE. The ends were cut back, 5 bases at V and 3 bases at J, with 15 bases in the middle. CDR3 length: 14 residues. The CDR3 here is CASREGSSYYEQYF. DNA of the CDR3: TGTGCCAGCAGGGAAGGTAGCAGCTACTACGAGCAGTACTTC. Together with reference TRBV5-6 and TRBJ2-7, the CDR3 gives the full variable domain: DAGVTQSPTHLIKTRGQQVTLRCSPKSGHDTVSWYQQALGQGPQFIFQYYEEEERQRGNFPDRFSGHQFPNYSSELNVNALLLGDSALYLCASREGSSYYEQYFGPGTRLTVT.

V is TRBV5-4 and J is TRBJ1-5; no firm D call. CDR3 length: 12 residues. Germline values: CDR1 SGHNT, CDR2 YYREEE (reference sequence). Trimming took 1 base from V and 8 from J, leaving 7 bases between them. The CDR3 DNA is TGTGCCAGCAGCTTGTGGGGAGAGCCCCAGCATTTT. Residues: CASSLWGEPQHF. The full variable domain, with the rest looked up from reference TRBV5-4 and TRBJ1-5, is ETGVTQSPTHLIKTRGQQVTLRCSSQSGHNTVSWYQQALGQGPQFIFQYYREEENGRGNFPPRFSGLQFPNYSSELNVNALELDDSALYLCASSLWGEPQHFGDGTRLSIL.

The chain links TRBV4-2 to TRBJ1-2; 10 nucleotides agree with TRBD1. Trimming at V came to 3 bases and at J to 6 bases, leaving 10 bases not matched to a gene. There are 16 residues in the CDR3. Germline CDR1 LGHNA, CDR2 YNFKEQ. The chain's CDR3 is CASSQPYSGTGDGYTF. The CDR3 DNA is TGTGCCAGCAGCCAGCCCTATAGTGGGACAGGGGATGGCTACACCTTC.

In this sample, this clone turned up a few times. This rearrangement joins TRBV14 to TRBJ1-1; D unclear. Germline V gene data show CDR1 as SGHDN and CDR2 as FVKESK. CDR3 length: 13 amino acids. V was clipped by 6 bases and J by 7 bases, with 15 bases between them. The CDR3 nucleotides read TGTGCCAGCAGGCCGGGTGGGGTAATTGAAGCTTTCTTT. Translation: CASRPGGVIEAFF.

This clone was counted between two and nine times. The genes are TRBV25-1 and TRBJ2-7, with D perhaps TRBD1 (6 bases). The germline V and J ends were trimmed by 8 bases and 3 bases, with 14 bases remaining between them. Germline V gene sequence: CDR1 MGHDK, CDR2 SYGVNS. The CDR3 has 13 residues. CDR3 DNA: TGTGCCAGCGCCGGGACAACGTACTACGAGCAGTACTTC. As protein: CASAGTTYYEQYF.

This chain connects TRBV7-9 to TRBJ2-7, with D perhaps TRBD1 (6 bases). Trimming left V 5 bases short and J 0 bases short, with 8 bases between. The germline V gene encodes CDR1 SEHNR and CDR2 FQNEAQ (reference sequence). The CDR3 is made up of 13 amino acids. CDR3 nucleotides: TGTGCCAGCAGCCGGACAGTCTCCTACGAGCAGTACTTC. Protein: CASSRTVSYEQYF.

This chain connects TRBV5-1 to TRBJ1-2, with 7 bases aligning to TRBD1. This CDR3 contains 16 residues. Losses at the gene ends were 3 bases for V and 4 bases for J; bases not matched to a gene: 12. Germline V gives CDR1 SGHRS, CDR2 YFSETQ. For the CDR3, the DNA is TGCGCCAGCAGCTGGACCGGGACAGAGATGTTCTATGGCTACACCTTC. It codes for CASSWTGTEMFYGYTF.

This clone was observed a few times. The J gene is TRBJ2-1, the V gene TRBV28; 9 bases map to TRBD1. CDR1 is MDHEN and CDR2 is SYDVKM in the germline V gene. With 6 bases clipped from V and 5 bases from J, the junction kept 8 bases outside the gene matches. This CDR3 has 15 residues. CDR3 region: CASRPGQGLDNEQFF. CDR3 coding DNA: TGTGCCAGCAGGCCGGGACAGGGTCTCGACAATGAGCAGTTCTTC.

The genes are TRBV27 and TRBJ2-6; perhaps TRBD2 as D (5 bases). This CDR3 region has 14 residues. Germline V gives CDR1 MNHEY, CDR2 SMNVEV (reference sequence). V was pared by 3 bases and J by 4 bases, with 7 bases between. The CDR3 sequence: CASSFGVGANVLTF. The CDR3 DNA reads as TGTGCCAGCAGTTTCGGGGTCGGGGCCAACGTCCTGACTTTC.

The CDR3 reads CASSPSGGGSYNEQFF. The CDR3 bases are TGTGCCAGCAGCCCCTCTGGCGGGGGATCCTACAATGAGCAGTTCTTC. The rearrangement joins TRBV11-2 to TRBJ2-1; TRBD2 matches at 7 bases. The CDR3 is 16 amino acids. V shed 5 bases, J shed 1 base, and the junction held 8 bases outside the gene matches. Germline V gene sequence: CDR1 SGHAT, CDR2 FQNNGV.

The chain joins TRBV28 to TRBJ2-2, with D unresolved. This CDR3 region has 13 residues. Germline loops: CDR1 MDHEN, CDR2 SYDVKM. Between the trimmed V and J ends, which lost 6 bases and 2 bases, there was a span of 7 bases. The chain's CDR3 is CASSPANTGELFF. The DNA for the CDR3 is TGTGCCAGCAGCCCCGCTAACACCGGGGAGCTGTTTTTT.

This clone was observed a few times. The chain joins TRBV29-1 to TRBJ2-7, with TRBD1 identical over 9 bases. The CDR3 totals 12 residues. Germline V gives CDR1 SQVTM, CDR2 ANQGSEA. The V gene end was trimmed by 7 bases and the J gene end by 5 bases; junction bases not matched to a gene: 6. The CDR3: CSARDRDHEQYF. The CDR3 DNA is TGCAGCGCCCGGGACAGGGACCACGAGCAGTACTTC.

This clone showed up just a few times. This chain joins TRBV28 and TRBJ1-5; no clear D gene. CDR3 length equals 14 residues. Germline CDR1 is MDHEN and CDR2 is SYDVKM. The V end lost 5 bases, the J end lost 2 bases, and 10 bases lay between the germline ends. This CDR3 is CASSGGVGNQPQHF. CDR3 DNA sequence: TGTGCCAGCAGTGGCGGGGTCGGCAATCAGCCCCAGCATTTT.

The chain is built from TRBV2 and TRBJ2-2; tentatively, D is TRBD1 (6 bases). CDR3 length: 11 residues. V lost 7 bases and J 6 bases, leaving 6 bases between the germline ends. The V gene's germline CDR1 is SNHLY and CDR2 FYNNEI. The CDR3 DNA sequence: TGTGCCAGCACAGGGGCCGGGGAGCTGTTTTTT. As protein: CASTGAGELFF. Using reference TRBV2 and TRBJ2-2 for the parts outside the CDR3, the full variable domain is EPEVTQTPSHQVTQMGQEVILRCVPISNHLYFYWYRQILGQKVEFLVSFYNNEISEKSEIFDDQFSVERPDGSNFTLKIRSTKLEDSAMYFCASTGAGELFFGEGSRLTVL.

This clone was picked up a small number of times. V usage is TRBV29-1 and J usage is TRBJ1-2; TRBD1 aligns across 10 bases. Germline values: CDR1 SQVTM, CDR2 ANQGSEA. The V gene end was trimmed by 4 bases and the J gene end by 9 bases; junction bases not matched to a gene: 8. This CDR3 is built from 13 residues. The CDR3 protein is CSVVGTGAISYTF. For the CDR3, the DNA is TGCAGCGTTGTGGGGACAGGGGCTATAAGCTACACCTTC. The full variable domain, in which reference TRBV29-1 and TRBJ1-2 provide the parts outside the CDR3, is SAVISQKPSRDICQRGTSLTIQCQVDSQVTMMFWYRQQPGQSLTLIATANQGSEATYESGFVIDKFPISRPNLTFSTLTVSNMSPEDSSIYLCSVVGTGAISYTFGSGTRLTVV.